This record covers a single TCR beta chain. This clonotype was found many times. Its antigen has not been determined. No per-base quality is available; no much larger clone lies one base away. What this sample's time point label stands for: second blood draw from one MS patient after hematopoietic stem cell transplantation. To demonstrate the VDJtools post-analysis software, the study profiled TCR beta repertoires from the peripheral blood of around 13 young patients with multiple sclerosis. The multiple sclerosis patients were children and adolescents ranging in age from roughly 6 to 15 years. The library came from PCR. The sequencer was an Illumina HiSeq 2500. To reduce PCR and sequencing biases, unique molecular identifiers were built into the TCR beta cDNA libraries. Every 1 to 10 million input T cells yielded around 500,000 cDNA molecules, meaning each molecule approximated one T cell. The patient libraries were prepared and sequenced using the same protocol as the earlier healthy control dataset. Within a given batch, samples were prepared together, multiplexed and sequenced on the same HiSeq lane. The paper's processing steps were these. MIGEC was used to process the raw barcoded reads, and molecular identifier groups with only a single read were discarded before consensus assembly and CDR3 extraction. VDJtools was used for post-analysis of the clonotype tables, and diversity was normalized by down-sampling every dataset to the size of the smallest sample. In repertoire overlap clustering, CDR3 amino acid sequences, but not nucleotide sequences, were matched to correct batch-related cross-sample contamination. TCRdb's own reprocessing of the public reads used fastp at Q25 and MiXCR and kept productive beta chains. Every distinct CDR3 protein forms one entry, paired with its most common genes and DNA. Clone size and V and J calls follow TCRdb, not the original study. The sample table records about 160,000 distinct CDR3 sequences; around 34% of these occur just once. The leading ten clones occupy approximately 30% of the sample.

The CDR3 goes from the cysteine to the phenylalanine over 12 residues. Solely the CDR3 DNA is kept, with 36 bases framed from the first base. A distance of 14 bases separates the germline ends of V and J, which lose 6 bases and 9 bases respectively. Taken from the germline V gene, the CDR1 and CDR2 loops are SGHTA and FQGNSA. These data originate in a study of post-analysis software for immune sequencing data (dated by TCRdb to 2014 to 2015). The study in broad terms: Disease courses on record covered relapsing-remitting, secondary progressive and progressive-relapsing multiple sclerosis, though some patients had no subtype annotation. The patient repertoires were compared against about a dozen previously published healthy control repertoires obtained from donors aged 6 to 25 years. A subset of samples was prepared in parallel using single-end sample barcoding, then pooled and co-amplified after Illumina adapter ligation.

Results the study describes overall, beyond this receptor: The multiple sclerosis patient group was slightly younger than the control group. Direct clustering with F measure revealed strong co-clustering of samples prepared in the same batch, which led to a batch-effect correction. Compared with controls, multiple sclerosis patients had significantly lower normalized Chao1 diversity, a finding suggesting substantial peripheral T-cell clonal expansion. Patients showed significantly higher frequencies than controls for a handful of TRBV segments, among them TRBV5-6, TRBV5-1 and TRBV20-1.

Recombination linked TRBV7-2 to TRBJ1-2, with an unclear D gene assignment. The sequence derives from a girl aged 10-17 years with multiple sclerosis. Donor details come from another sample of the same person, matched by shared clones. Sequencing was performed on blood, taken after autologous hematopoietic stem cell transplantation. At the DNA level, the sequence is TGTGCCAGCAGTGAAAGGTCCACTAGCTACACCTTC. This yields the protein CASSERSTSYTF.